One sample yielded the 20 T cell receptor beta chains listed below, sequenced in a study of T cells in Graves' hyperthyroidism and ophthalmopathy. Researchers amplified the TCR beta CDR3 regions from RNA transcripts. HTBI primers were employed in a first-round RT-PCR of the TCR CDR3. One entry per CDR3 protein results from TCRdb running MiXCR on the multiplex PCR reads. The sample gives about 260,000 distinct CDR3 sequences, about a sixth of which show up once; around 28% is in the top ten. Sequenced input: blood. The source is a woman in her late teens or twenties with Graves' ophthalmopathy.

The table lists this clonotype with many counts. The chain recombines TRBV24-1 with TRBJ2-3; 14 bases match TRBD2. CDR3 length equals 19 residues. The V gene's germline CDR1 is KGHDR and CDR2 SFDVKD. The V and J ends lost 4 bases and 5 bases, in that order; junction bases with no gene match: 13. CDR3 sequence: CATSDPKVGLAGVRDTQYF. The CDR3 DNA sequence: TGTGCCACCAGTGACCCTAAAGTGGGACTAGCGGGAGTGCGAGATACGCAGTATTTT.

The chain couples TRBV10-3 to TRBJ2-6, with unresolved D. The CDR3 length is 15 residues. Germline-derived CDR1 and CDR2 are ENHRY and SYGVKD. V was cut by 8 bases and J by 0 bases, with 11 bases left in between. The CDR3 region is CAIRREGSGANVLTF. CDR3 coding DNA: TGTGCCATCCGGCGAGAAGGCTCTGGGGCCAACGTCCTGACTTTC.

This clonotype was seen repeatedly, ten times or more. V and J are TRBV28 and TRBJ1-1; possibly TRBD1 for D (5 bases). Germline V lookup: CDR1 MDHEN, CDR2 SYDVKM. The CDR3 has 15 amino acids. The V end was cut by 6 bases, the J end by 5 bases, with 19 bases between. The CDR3 region has the DNA TGTGCCAGCAGGGGGCCTTCGGGGAGGGGTACTGAAGCTTTCTTT. Amino acid sequence: CASRGPSGRGTEAFF.

This clonotype came up many times. The rearrangement links TRBV12-3 or TRBV12-4 to TRBJ2-3; 9 bases agree with TRBD2. The ends lost 1 base at V and 9 bases at J; junction bases unmatched: 17. The CDR3 runs 18 residues. The CDR3 nucleotides read TGTGCCAGCAGTTTAGTTTTTCCCACGCGGGGGGGTTTGGGCACGCAGTATTTT. Translating gives CASSLVFPTRGGLGTQYF.

This clonotype was recorded at least ten times. The gene calls are TRBV29-1 and TRBJ2-1; no firm D call. V lost 5 bases and J 9 bases, leaving 11 bases between the germline ends. Germline V gene data show CDR1 as SQVTM and CDR2 as ANQGSEA. CDR3 size: 11 residues. CDR3 region: CSVKPVGEQFF. CDR3 DNA sequence: TGCAGCGTTAAGCCCGTTGGTGAGCAGTTCTTC.

CDR3 in amino acids: CASSFSPNAHTEAFF. The CDR3 region has the DNA TGTGCCAGCAGCTTTTCACCGAATGCCCACACTGAAGCTTTCTTT. The chain couples TRBV7-8 to TRBJ1-1; D not certain. CDR1 and CDR2 from the germline V gene are SGHVS and FQNEAQ. This CDR3 comprises 15 residues. The germline V and J ends were trimmed by 3 bases and 3 bases, with 14 bases remaining between them.

This clonotype was counted many times. V and J are TRBV14 and TRBJ1-1, with 10 bases lining up with TRBD1. CDR1 is SGHDN and CDR2 is FVKESK in the germline V gene. The CDR3 consists of 17 residues. After removal of 2 bases from V and 2 bases from J, the junction contained 8 bases not matched to a gene. The CDR3 here is CASSQFVGQGPNTEAFF. The CDR3 DNA follows: TGTGCCAGCAGCCAATTTGTGGGACAGGGGCCCAACACTGAAGCTTTCTTT.

This clonotype was observed at least ten times. J is TRBJ2-3 and V is TRBV27; TRBD2 is a possible D gene (5 bases). Trimming took 3 bases from V and 4 from J, leaving 14 bases between them. The CDR3 loop spans 15 amino acids. Germline lookup yields CDR1 MNHEY and CDR2 SMNVEV (reference sequence). The CDR3 nucleotides read TGTGCCAGCAGTTTGTACGGAGGCAGGTCAGATACGCAGTATTTT. The encoded protein is CASSLYGGRSDTQYF.

This chain joins TRBV4-1 and TRBJ2-2, with D perhaps TRBD1 (5 bases). Germline lookup yields CDR1 MGHRA and CDR2 YSYEKL. The CDR3 is 16 amino acids. V lost 0 bases and J lost 0, with 8 bases in between. Here the CDR3 reads CASSQDWGSNTGELFF. CDR3 nucleotide sequence: TGCGCCAGCAGCCAAGACTGGGGCTCGAACACCGGGGAGCTGTTTTTT.

This clonotype was recorded many times. This chain connects TRBV7-3 to TRBJ2-7, with D possibly TRBD1 on 6 matching bases. Germline lookup yields CDR1 SGHTA and CDR2 FQGTGA. CDR3 length: 16 residues. Trimming removed 5 bases at V and 3 bases at J, with 20 bases between. CDR3 amino acids: CASSPTSGDYGYEQYF. CDR3 bases: TGTGCCAGCAGCCCCACTTCAGGGGATTATGGCTACGAGCAGTACTTC. Based on the CDR3 plus reference TRBV7-3 and TRBJ2-7, the full variable domain is GAGVSQTPSNKVTEKGKYVELRCDPISGHTALYWYRQSLGQGPEFLIYFQGTGAADDSGLPNDRFFAVRPEGSVSTLKIQRTERGDSAVYLCASSPTSGDYGYEQYFGPGTRLTVT.

This clonotype has ten or more counts. This chain connects TRBV28 to TRBJ1-4; tentatively, D is TRBD1 (5 bases). The V end was cut by 8 bases, the J end by 5 bases, with 21 bases between. The CDR3 totals 16 residues. CDR1 and CDR2 from the germline V gene are MDHEN and SYDVKM. For the CDR3, the DNA is TGTGCCAGCGGCCCAATGACAGTGGGTCGCAATGAAAAACTGTTTTTT. Translation gives CASGPMTVGRNEKLFF. Combining the CDR3 with reference TRBV28 and TRBJ1-4 gives the whole variable domain DVKVTQSSRYLVKRTGEKVFLECVQDMDHENMFWYRQDPGLGLRLIYFSYDVKMKEKGDIPEGYSVSREKKERFSLILESASTNQTSMYLCASGPMTVGRNEKLFFGSGTQLSVL.

The sample holds many counts of this clonotype. This chain uses TRBV7-9 with TRBJ2-4; D is possibly TRBD1 or TRBD2 (5 bases each). The CDR3 extends over 13 amino acids. Between the trimmed V and J ends, which lost 4 bases and 9 bases, there was a span of 13 bases. CDR1 and CDR2 (germline): SEHNR, FQNEAQ (reference sequence). The CDR3 DNA reads as TGTGCCAGCAGCTCGGGGCCTTTAGGCATTCAGTACTTC. Its protein is CASSSGPLGIQYF.

V and J are TRBV20-1 and TRBJ2-7; 10 nucleotides match TRBD2. Looked up from germline, CDR1 is DFQATT and CDR2 is SNEGSKA (reference sequence). This CDR3 region has 13 residues. CDR3 sequence reads: CSTLAGSSYEQYF. The CDR3 region has the DNA TGCAGCACACTAGCGGGGAGCTCCTACGAGCAGTACTTC.

This clonotype was found a few times. The V and J genes are TRBV25-1 and TRBJ2-5; TRBD2 matches 9 bases. V dropped 3 bases and J dropped 4; count of bases not matched to a gene: 6. Germline V gene lookup returns CDR1 MGHDK and CDR2 SYGVNS. This CDR3 has 15 amino acids. DNA for the CDR3: TGTGCCAGCAGTGATTGGCGGGGGGGACCAGAGACCCAGTACTTC. Translated: CASSDWRGGPETQYF.

This clonotype was recorded many times. The V and J genes are TRBV5-5 and TRBJ2-1; TRBD2 aligns across 14 bases. The CDR3 runs to 17 residues. Germline CDR1 reads SGHKS; CDR2 reads YYEKEE (reference sequence). After removal of 4 bases from V and 7 bases from J, the junction contained 10 bases not matched to a gene. The CDR3 DNA sequence: TGTGCCAGCAGCCGGTTCCCGGGACTAGCGGGGGCTAATGAGCAGTTCTTC. Translation: CASSRFPGLAGANEQFF.

There are many counts of this clonotype. J is TRBJ2-5 and V is TRBV11-2; the D is unclear. Deletions cut 1 base from V and 5 bases from J, with 5 bases between. This CDR3 has 12 amino acids. The germline V gene has CDR1 SGHAT and CDR2 FQNNGV. The CDR3 loop reads CASSLAQETQYF. In nucleotides, the CDR3 is TGTGCCAGCAGCTTAGCCCAGGAGACCCAGTACTTC.

This clonotype was recorded many times. This chain links TRBV7-9 with TRBJ1-2; D call uncertain. The CDR3 covers 13 residues. Trimming shortened V by 5 bases and J by 8 bases, and 15 bases separated the two germline ends. CDR1 and CDR2 (germline): SEHNR, FQNEAQ (reference sequence). CDR3 sequence (DNA): TGTGCCAGCAGCCCCTGGGAGGGCACCGGCTACACCTTC. Protein: CASSPWEGTGYTF.

This clonotype came up many times. The genes are TRBV12-3 or TRBV12-4 and TRBJ2-7, with TRBD1 identical over 8 bases. CDR3 size: 14 residues. After removal of 6 bases from V and 0 bases from J, the junction contained 4 bases not matched to a gene. CDR3 sequence reads: CASRGTGISYEQYF. CDR3 DNA: TGTGCCAGCAGGGGGACAGGTATCTCCTACGAGCAGTACTTC.

This clonotype was observed at least ten times. This chain joins TRBV9 and TRBJ1-6, with D tentatively TRBD1 (5 bases). V was pared by 3 bases and J by 9 bases, with 10 bases between. Germline CDR1 reads SGDLS; CDR2 reads YYNGEE. The CDR3 totals 13 residues. The CDR3 DNA follows: TGTGCCAGCAGCGCCAGGGAGGGTTCACCCCTCCACTTT. Protein: CASSAREGSPLHF.

J is TRBJ1-4 and V is TRBV2, with TRBD1 as a possible D gene (6 bases). Germline CDR1 is SNHLY and CDR2 is FYNNEI. The CDR3 has 12 residues. The V and J ends lost 6 bases and 5 bases respectively, with 7 bases between them. For the CDR3, the DNA is TGTGCCAGCAGGGACAGCAATGAAAAACTGTTTTTT. Translating gives CASRDSNEKLFF.